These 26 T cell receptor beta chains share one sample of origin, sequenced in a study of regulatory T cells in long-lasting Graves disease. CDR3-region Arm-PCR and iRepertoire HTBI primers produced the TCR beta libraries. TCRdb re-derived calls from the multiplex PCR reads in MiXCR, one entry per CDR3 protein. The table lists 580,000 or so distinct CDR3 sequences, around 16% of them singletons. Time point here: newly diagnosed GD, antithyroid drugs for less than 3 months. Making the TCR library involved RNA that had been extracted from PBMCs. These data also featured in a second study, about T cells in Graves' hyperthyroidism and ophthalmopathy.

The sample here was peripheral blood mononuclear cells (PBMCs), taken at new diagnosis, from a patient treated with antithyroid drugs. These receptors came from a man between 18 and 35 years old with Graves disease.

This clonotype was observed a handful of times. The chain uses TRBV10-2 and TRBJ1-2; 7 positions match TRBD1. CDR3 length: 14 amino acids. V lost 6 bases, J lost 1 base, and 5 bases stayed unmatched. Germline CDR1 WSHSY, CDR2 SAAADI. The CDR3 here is CASRKGQNNYGYTF. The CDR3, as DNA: TGCGCCAGCAGAAAGGGACAGAATAACTATGGCTACACCTTC.

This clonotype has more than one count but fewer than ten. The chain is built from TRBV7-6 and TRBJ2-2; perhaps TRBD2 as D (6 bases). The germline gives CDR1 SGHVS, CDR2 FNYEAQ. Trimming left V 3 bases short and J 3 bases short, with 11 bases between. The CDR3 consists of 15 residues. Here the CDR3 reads CASSFGGVDTGELFF. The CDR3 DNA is TGTGCCAGCAGCTTCGGAGGGGTGGACACCGGGGAGCTGTTTTTT. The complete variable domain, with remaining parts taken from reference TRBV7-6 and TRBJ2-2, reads GAGVSQSPRYKVTKRGQDVALRCDPISGHVSLYWYRQALGQGPEFLTYFNYEAQQDKSGLPNDRFSAERPEGSISTLTIQRTEQRDSAMYRCASSFGGVDTGELFFGEGSRLTVL.

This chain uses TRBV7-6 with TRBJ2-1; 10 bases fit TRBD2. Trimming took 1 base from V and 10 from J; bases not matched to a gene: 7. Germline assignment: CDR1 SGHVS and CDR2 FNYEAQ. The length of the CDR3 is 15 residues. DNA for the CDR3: TGTGCCAGCAGCTTAGTCCTAGCGGGAGCCAGAGAGCAGTTCTTC. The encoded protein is CASSLVLAGAREQFF.

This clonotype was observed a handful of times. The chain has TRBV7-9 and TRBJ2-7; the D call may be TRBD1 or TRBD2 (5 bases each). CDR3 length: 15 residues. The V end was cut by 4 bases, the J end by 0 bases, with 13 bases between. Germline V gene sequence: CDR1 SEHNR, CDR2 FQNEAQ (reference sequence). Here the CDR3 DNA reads TGTGCCAGCAGCTCACCGGGACCGAGCTCCTACGAGCAGTACTTC. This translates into CASSSPGPSSYEQYF.

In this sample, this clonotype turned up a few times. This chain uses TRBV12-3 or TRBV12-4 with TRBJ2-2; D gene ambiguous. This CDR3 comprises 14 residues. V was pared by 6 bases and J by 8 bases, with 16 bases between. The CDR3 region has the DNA TGTGCCAGCAGAGAGGAGAGTGGGGTAGGGGAGCTGTTTTTT. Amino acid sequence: CASREESGVGELFF.

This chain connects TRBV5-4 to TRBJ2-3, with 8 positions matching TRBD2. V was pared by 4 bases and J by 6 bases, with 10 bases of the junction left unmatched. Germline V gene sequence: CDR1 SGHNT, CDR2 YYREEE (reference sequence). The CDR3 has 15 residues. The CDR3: CASSQTSGGPDTQYF. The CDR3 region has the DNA TGTGCCAGCAGCCAAACCTCGGGAGGGCCCGATACGCAGTATTTT. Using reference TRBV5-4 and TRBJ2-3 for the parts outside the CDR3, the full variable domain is ETGVTQSPTHLIKTRGQQVTLRCSSQSGHNTVSWYQQALGQGPQFIFQYYREEENGRGNFPPRFSGLQFPNYSSELNVNALELDDSALYLCASSQTSGGPDTQYFGPGTRLTVL.

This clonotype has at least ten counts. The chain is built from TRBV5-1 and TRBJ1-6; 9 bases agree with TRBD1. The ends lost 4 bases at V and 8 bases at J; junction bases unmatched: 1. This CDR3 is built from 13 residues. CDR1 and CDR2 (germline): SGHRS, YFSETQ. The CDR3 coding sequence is TGCGCCAGCAGCCGACAGGGGGATTCACCCCTCCACTTT. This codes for CASSRQGDSPLHF.

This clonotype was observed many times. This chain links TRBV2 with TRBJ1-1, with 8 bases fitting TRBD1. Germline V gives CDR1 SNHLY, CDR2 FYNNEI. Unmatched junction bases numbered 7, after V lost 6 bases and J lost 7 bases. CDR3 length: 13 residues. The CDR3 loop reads CASRDRATFEAFF. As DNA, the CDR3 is TGTGCCAGCAGGGACAGGGCAACTTTTGAAGCTTTCTTT.

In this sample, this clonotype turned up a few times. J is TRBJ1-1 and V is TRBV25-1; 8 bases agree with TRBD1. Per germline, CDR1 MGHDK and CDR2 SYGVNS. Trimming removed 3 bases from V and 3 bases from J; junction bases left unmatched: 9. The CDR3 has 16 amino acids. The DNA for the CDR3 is TGTGCCAGCAGTGATTTCAGGGGGCCGGGGGACACTGAAGCTTTCTTT. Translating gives CASSDFRGPGDTEAFF. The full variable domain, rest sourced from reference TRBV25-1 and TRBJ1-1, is EADIYQTPRYLVIGTGKKITLECSQTMGHDKMYWYQQDPGMELHLIHYSYGVNSTEKGDLSSESTVSRIRTEHFPLTLESARPSHTSQYLCASSDFRGPGDTEAFFGQGTRLTVV.

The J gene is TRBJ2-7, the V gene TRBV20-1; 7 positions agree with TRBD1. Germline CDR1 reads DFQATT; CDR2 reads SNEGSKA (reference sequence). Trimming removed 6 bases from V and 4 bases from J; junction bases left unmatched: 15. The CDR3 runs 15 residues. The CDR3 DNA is TGCAGTGCCAAACCTGCAGGGGGTTCGGGGTACGAGCAGTACTTC. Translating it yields CSAKPAGGSGYEQYF.

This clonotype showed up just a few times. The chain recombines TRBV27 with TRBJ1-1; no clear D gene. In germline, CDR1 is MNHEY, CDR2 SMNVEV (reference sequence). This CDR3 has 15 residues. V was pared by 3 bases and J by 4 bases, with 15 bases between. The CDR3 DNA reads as TGTGCCAGCAGTTTCAGGATCGGGGTCGTCACTGAAGCTTTCTTT. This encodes CASSFRIGVVTEAFF.

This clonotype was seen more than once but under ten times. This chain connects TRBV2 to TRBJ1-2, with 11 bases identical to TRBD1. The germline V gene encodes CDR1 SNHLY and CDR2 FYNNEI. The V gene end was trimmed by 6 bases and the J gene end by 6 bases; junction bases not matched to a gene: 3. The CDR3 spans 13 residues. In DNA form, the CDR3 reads TGTGCCAGCAGCGGGGACAGGGGGGATGGCTACACCTTC. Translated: CASSGDRGDGYTF. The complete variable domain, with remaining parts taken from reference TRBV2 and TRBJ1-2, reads EPEVTQTPSHQVTQMGQEVILRCVPISNHLYFYWYRQILGQKVEFLVSFYNNEISEKSEIFDDQFSVERPDGSNFTLKIRSTKLEDSAMYFCASSGDRGDGYTFGSGTRLTVV.

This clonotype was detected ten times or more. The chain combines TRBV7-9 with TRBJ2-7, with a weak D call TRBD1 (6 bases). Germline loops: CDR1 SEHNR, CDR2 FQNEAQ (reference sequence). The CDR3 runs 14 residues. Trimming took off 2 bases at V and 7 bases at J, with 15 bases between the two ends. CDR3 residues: CASSLPDRPLEQYF. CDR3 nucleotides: TGTGCCAGCAGCTTACCGGACAGACCTCTAGAGCAGTACTTC.

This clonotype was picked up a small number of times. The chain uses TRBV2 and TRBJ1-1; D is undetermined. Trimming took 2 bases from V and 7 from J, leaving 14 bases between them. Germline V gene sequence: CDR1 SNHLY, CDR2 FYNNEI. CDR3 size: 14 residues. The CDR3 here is CASSEIPVGLEAFF. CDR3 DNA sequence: TGTGCCAGCAGTGAAATACCCGTCGGGCTTGAAGCTTTCTTT.

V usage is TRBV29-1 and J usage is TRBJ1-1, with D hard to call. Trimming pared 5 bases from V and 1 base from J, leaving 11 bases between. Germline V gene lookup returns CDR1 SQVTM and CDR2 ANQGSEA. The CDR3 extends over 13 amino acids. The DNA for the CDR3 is TGCAGCGTTAGTTTGGGGTGGAACACTGAAGCTTTCTTT. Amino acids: CSVSLGWNTEAFF.

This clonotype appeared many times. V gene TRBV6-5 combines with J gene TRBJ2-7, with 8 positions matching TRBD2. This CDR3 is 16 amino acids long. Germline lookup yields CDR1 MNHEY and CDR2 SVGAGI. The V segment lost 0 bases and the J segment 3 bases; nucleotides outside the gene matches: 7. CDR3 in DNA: TGTGCCAGCAGTTACTCGCCTAGCGGGCCTTACTACGAGCAGTACTTC. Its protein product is CASSYSPSGPYYEQYF.

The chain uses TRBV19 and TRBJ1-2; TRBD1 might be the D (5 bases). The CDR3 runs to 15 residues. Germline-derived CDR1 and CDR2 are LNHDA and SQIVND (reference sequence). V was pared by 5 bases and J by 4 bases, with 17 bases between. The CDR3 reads CASSSPAGGTYGYTF. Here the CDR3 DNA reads TGTGCCAGTAGTTCCCCTGCGGGGGGGACCTATGGCTACACCTTC.

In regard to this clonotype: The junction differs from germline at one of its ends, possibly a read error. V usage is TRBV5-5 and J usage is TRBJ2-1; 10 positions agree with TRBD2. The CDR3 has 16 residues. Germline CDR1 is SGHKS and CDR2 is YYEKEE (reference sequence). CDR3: CASSLRSGRFGNEQLF. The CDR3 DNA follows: TGTGCCAGCAGCCTACGTAGCGGGAGGTTTGGCAATGAGCAGCTCTTC.

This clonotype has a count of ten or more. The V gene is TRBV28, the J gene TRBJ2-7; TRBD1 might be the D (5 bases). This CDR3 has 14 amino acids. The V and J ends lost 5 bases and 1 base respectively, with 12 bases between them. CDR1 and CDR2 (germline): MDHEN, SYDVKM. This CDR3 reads CASSILDKSYEQYF. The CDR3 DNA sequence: TGTGCCAGCAGTATACTGGACAAATCCTACGAGCAGTACTTC.

The CDR3 DNA is TGCAGCGTTGACCCGTCCGCATCTCAAGAGACCCAGTACTTC. Amino acid sequence: CSVDPSASQETQYF. The chain employs TRBV29-1 and TRBJ2-5; D not resolved. Trimming removed 3 bases from V and 2 bases from J, with 13 bases in between. Germline-derived CDR1 and CDR2 are SQVTM and ANQGSEA. The CDR3 covers 14 residues.

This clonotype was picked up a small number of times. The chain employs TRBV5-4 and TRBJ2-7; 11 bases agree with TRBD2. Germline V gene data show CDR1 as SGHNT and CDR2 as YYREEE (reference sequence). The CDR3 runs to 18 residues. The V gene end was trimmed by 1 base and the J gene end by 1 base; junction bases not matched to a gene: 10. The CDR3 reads CASSLSLAGVGKSYEQYF. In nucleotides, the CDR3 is TGTGCCAGCAGCTTGTCACTAGCGGGAGTGGGAAAGTCCTACGAGCAGTACTTC.

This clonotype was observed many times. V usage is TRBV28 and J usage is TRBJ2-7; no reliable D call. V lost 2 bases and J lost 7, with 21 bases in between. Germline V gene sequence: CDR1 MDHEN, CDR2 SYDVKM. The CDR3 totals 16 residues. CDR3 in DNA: TGTGCCAGCAGTTTAATAGTAGAGTGGGGATTAGGAGAGCAGTACTTC. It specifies CASSLIVEWGLGEQYF. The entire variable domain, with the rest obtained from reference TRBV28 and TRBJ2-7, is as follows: DVKVTQSSRYLVKRTGEKVFLECVQDMDHENMFWYRQDPGLGLRLIYFSYDVKMKEKGDIPEGYSVSREKKERFSLILESASTNQTSMYLCASSLIVEWGLGEQYFGPGTRLTVT.

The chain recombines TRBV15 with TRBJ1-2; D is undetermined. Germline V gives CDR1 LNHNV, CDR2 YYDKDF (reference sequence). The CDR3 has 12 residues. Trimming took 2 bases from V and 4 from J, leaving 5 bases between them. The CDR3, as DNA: TGTGCCACCAGCAGAAGGGCCTATGGCTACACCTTC. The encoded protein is CATSRRAYGYTF.

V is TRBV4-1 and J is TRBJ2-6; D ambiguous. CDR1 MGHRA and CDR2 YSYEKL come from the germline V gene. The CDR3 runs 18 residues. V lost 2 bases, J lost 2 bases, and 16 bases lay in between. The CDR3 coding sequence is TGCGCCAGCAGCCAACTGCCTTACAAACTTCCTGGGGCCAACGTCCTGACTTTC. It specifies CASSQLPYKLPGANVLTF.

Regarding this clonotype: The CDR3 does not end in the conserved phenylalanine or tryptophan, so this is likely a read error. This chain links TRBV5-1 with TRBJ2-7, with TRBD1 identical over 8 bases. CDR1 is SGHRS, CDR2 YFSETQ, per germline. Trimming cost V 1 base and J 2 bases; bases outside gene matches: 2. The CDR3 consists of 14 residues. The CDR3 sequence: CASSLQGAAYEQYL. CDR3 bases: TGCGCCAGCAGCTTGCAGGGGGCCGCCTACGAGCAGTACCTC.

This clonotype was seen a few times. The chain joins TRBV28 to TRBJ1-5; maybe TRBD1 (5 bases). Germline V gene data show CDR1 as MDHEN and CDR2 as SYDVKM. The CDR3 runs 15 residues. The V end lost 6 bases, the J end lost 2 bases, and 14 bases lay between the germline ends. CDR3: CASSLAGAGNQPQHF. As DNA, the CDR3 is TGTGCCAGCAGCTTGGCCGGGGCTGGCAATCAGCCCCAGCATTTT.